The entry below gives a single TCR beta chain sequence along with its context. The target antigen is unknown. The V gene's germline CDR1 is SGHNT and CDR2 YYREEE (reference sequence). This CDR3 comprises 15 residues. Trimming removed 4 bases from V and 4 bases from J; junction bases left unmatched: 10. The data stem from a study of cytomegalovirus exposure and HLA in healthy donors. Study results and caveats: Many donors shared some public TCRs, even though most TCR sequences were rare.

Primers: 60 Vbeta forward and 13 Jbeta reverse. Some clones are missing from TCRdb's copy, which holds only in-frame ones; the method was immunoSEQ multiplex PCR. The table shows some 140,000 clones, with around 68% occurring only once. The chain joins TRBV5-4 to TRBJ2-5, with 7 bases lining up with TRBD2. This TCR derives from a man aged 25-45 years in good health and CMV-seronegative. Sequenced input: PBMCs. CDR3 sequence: CASSARLAPLETQYF. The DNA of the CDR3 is TGTGCCAGCAGCGCCCGACTAGCTCCTCTAGAGACCCAGTACTTC.